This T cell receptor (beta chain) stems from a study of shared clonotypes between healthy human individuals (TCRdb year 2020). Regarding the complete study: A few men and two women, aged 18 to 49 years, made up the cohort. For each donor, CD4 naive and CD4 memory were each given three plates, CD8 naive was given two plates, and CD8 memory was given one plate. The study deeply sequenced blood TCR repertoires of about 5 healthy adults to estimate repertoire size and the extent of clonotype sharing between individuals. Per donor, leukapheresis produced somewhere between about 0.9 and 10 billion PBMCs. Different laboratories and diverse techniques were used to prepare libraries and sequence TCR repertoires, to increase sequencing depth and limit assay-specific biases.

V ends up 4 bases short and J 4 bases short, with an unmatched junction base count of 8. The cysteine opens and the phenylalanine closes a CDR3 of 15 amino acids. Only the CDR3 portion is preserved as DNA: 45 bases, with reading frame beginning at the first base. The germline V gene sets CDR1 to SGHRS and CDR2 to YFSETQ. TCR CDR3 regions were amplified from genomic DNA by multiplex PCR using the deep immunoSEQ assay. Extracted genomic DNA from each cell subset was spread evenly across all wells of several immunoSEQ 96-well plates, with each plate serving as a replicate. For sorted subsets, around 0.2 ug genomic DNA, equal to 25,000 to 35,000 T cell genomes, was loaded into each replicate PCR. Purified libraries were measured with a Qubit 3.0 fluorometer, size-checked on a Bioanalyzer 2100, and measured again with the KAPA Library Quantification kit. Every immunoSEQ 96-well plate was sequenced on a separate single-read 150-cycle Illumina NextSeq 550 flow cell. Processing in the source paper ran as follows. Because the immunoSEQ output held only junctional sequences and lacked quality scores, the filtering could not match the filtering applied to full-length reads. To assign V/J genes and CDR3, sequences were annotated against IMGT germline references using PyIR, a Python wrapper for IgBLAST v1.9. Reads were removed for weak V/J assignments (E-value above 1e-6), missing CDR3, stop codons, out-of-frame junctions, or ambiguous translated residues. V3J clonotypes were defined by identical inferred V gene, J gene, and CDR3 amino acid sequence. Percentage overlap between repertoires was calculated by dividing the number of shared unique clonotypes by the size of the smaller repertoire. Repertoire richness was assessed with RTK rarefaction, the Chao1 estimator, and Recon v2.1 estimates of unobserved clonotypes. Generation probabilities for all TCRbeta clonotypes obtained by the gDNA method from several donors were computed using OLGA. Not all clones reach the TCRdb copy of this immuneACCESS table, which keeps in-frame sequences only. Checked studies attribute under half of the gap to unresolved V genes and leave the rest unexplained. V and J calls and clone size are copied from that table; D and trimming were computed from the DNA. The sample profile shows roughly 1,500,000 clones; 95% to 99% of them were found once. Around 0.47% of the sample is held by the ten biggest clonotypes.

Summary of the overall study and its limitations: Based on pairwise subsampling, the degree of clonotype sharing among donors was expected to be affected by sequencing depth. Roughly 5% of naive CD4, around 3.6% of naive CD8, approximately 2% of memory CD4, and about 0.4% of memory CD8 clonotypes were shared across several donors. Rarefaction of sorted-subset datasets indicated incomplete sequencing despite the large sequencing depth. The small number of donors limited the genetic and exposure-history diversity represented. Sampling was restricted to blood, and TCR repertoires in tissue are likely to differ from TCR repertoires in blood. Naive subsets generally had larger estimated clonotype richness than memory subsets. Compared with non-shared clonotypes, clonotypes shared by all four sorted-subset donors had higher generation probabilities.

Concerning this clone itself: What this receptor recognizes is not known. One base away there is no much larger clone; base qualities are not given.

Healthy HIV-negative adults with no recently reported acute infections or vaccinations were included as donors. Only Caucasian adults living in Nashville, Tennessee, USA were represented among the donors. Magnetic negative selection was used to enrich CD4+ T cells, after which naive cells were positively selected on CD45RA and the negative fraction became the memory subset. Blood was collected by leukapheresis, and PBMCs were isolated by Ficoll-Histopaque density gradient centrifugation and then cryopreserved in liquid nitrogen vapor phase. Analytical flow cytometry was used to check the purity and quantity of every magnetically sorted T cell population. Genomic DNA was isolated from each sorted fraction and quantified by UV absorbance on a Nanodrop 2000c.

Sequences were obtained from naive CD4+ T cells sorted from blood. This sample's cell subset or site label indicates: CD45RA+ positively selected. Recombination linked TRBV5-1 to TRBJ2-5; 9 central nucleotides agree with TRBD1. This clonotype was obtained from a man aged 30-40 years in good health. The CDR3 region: CASSPGTGLGETQYF. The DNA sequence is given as TGCGCCAGCAGCCCCGGGACAGGGCTTGGAGAGACCCAGTACTTC.